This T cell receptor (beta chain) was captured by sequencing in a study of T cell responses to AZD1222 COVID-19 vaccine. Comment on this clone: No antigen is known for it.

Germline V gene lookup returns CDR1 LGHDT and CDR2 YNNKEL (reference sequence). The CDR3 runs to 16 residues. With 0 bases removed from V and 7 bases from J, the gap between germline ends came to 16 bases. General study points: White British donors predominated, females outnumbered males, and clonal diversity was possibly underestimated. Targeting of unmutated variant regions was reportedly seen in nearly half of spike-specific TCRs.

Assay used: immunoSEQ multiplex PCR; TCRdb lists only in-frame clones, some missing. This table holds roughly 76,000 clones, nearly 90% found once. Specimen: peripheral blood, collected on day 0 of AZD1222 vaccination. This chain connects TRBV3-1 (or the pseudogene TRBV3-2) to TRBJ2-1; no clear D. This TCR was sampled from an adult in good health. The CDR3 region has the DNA TGTGCCAGCAGCCAAGAGCTCGTCATGGGAAGGAATGAGCAGTTCTTC. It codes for CASSQELVMGRNEQFF.